The 16 T cell receptor beta chains below were found in one sample sequenced in a study of CD8 T cells in ankylosing spondylitis. Study-level findings and limits: Typical of ankylosing spondylitis blood, it appeared, was a TCR beta motif of eight highly homologous variants.

TCRdb reprocessed the 5' RACE reads with MiXCR, giving one entry per CDR3 protein. The sample lists roughly 700,000 distinct CDR3 sequences; around 20% were seen once. For these TCRs, the target antigens are not known. Source material: blood, either unsorted or a sorted T cell fraction (not recorded which). These receptors all come from a male donor with ankylosing spondylitis.

In this sample, this clonotype turned up many times. The chain combines TRBV5-6 with TRBJ1-3, with a tentative D call TRBD1 (6 bases). CDR1 SGHDT and CDR2 YYEEEE come from the germline V gene. CDR3 size: 16 residues. The V end lost 4 bases, the J end lost 0 bases, and 14 bases lay between the germline ends. The CDR3 sequence: CASSRKGVYSGNTIYF. The CDR3 region has the DNA TGTGCCAGCAGCCGCAAGGGGGTCTACTCTGGAAACACCATATATTTT.

The chain's CDR3 is CASSLGAGGPETQYF. The DNA for the CDR3 is TGTGCCAGCAGCTTAGGGGCGGGGGGACCAGAGACCCAGTACTTC. The rearrangement links TRBV11-2 to TRBJ2-5; 8 bases agree with TRBD2. After removal of 1 base from V and 4 bases from J, the junction contained 5 bases not matched to a gene. CDR1 is SGHAT, CDR2 FQNNGV, per germline. The CDR3 runs 15 residues.

The rearrangement uses TRBV25-1 and TRBJ2-7, with D perhaps TRBD1 (5 bases). This CDR3 is 15 amino acids long. Trimming removed 0 bases from V and 3 bases from J, with 12 bases in between. The germline gives CDR1 MGHDK, CDR2 SYGVNS. CDR3 in DNA: TGTGCCAGCAGTGAATATCAGGGCCTCAACTACGAGCAGTACTTC. It specifies CASSEYQGLNYEQYF.

This sequence joins TRBV4-1 and TRBJ1-2; the D is unclear. The CDR3 totals 15 residues. Germline V gene lookup returns CDR1 MGHRA and CDR2 YSYEKL. V lost 0 bases and J 4 bases, leaving 12 bases between the germline ends. The CDR3 loop is CASSQDGQAPYGYTF. The CDR3 DNA is TGCGCCAGCAGCCAAGATGGCCAGGCCCCCTATGGCTACACCTTC.

The rearrangement joins TRBV6-6 to TRBJ2-3; no firm D call. Trimming removed 2 bases from V and 6 bases from J, with 9 bases in between. In germline, CDR1 is MNHNY, CDR2 SVGAGI (reference sequence). This CDR3 has 13 amino acids. The CDR3 DNA reads as TGTGCCAGCAGTTACGGAGCAGCTGATACGCAGTATTTT. Its translation: CASSYGAADTQYF.

The rearrangement uses TRBV4-1 and TRBJ1-5, with D perhaps TRBD1 (5 bases). There are 15 residues in the CDR3. The germline V gene encodes CDR1 MGHRA and CDR2 YSYEKL. V gave up 1 base and J gave up 1 base, with 8 bases separating them. Here the CDR3 reads CASSQGQGSNQPQHF. The CDR3 DNA sequence: TGCGCCAGCAGCCAAGGCCAGGGAAGCAATCAGCCCCAGCATTTT.

V usage is TRBV12-3 or TRBV12-4 and J usage is TRBJ2-2; D remains ambiguous. This CDR3 has 20 residues. The V and J ends lost 2 bases and 4 bases respectively, with 26 bases between them. Written as DNA, the CDR3 is TGTGCCAGCAGTTTAAGGTGGAGTCTTGCGCTCCAAGAAATCACCGGGGAGCTGTTTTTT. The encoded protein is CASSLRWSLALQEITGELFF.

V gene TRBV5-8 combines with J gene TRBJ1-5; tentatively, D is TRBD1 (6 bases). The CDR3 length is 16 residues. V was cut by 4 bases and J by 0 bases, with 14 bases left in between. In germline, CDR1 is SGHTS, CDR2 YDEGEE. The CDR3 DNA reads as TGTGCCAGCAGCCACCTAGGGGGATATAGCAATCAGCCCCAGCATTTT. Translation: CASSHLGGYSNQPQHF. The full variable domain, rest sourced from reference TRBV5-8 and TRBJ1-5, is EAGVTQSPTHLIKTRGQQATLRCSPISGHTSVYWYQQALGLGLQFLLWYDEGEERNRGNFPPRFSGRQFPNYSSELNVNALELEDSALYLCASSHLGGYSNQPQHFGDGTRLSIL.

This clonotype was detected a few times. J is TRBJ1-1 and V is TRBV3-1; a possible D gene is TRBD1 (6 bases). This CDR3 comprises 16 residues. Trimming took off 4 bases at V and 4 bases at J, with 19 bases between the two ends. The germline CDR1 and CDR2 sequences are LGHDT and YNNKEL (reference sequence). This CDR3 reads CASSPTDRSVGTEAFF. In DNA, the CDR3 is TGTGCCAGCAGCCCCACGGACAGATCCGTGGGCACTGAAGCTTTCTTT.

This clonotype came up a few times. This chain connects TRBV20-1 to TRBJ1-4; D not resolved. The CDR3 sequence is 12 residues long. Germline CDR1 and CDR2: DFQATT and SNEGSKA (reference sequence). V was shortened by 4 bases and J by 4 bases, with 7 bases between the two germline ends. The CDR3, as DNA: TGCAGTGCTACAATCGGTAATGAAAAACTGTTTTTT. Protein sequence: CSATIGNEKLFF.

The gene calls are TRBV2 and TRBJ2-2, with 7 bases matching TRBD1. CDR1 and CDR2 from the germline V gene are SNHLY and FYNNEI. V trimming: 8 bases; J trimming: 0 bases; junction bases outside the gene matches: 3. The CDR3 totals 14 residues. CDR3 amino acids: CASEGATNTGELFF. The CDR3 DNA is TGTGCCAGCGAGGGGGCAACGAACACCGGGGAGCTGTTTTTT.

This clonotype appeared a few times. The chain is built from TRBV4-1 and TRBJ2-7; 8 bases line up with TRBD2. Germline loops: CDR1 MGHRA, CDR2 YSYEKL. The CDR3 is 16 residues long. J lost 2 bases, V lost 4 bases, and 10 bases had no gene match. The CDR3 loop reads CASSLRATSGTYEQYF. The CDR3 DNA reads TGCGCCAGCAGCCTCAGAGCAACTAGCGGTACCTACGAGCAGTACTTC.

V is TRBV27 and J is TRBJ2-5; the match to TRBD2 covers 13 bases. The CDR3 consists of 16 residues. The germline V gene has CDR1 MNHEY and CDR2 SMNVEV (reference sequence). V lost 6 bases to trimming and J lost 4 bases; unmatched junction nucleotides: 8. Written as DNA, the CDR3 is TGTGCCAGCAGGACCGGGACTAGCGGGATAGGAGAGACCCAGTACTTC. Translated: CASRTGTSGIGETQYF.

This clonotype was counted a few times. The chain links TRBV6-5 to TRBJ2-5; 8 bases are shared with TRBD2. V trimming: 3 bases; J trimming: 1 base; junction bases outside the gene matches: 7. Germline CDR1 is MNHEY and CDR2 is SVGAGI. CDR3 length equals 16 residues. CDR3 sequence: CASSYYASGFQETQYF. CDR3 coding DNA: TGTGCCAGCAGTTATTACGCTAGCGGGTTCCAAGAGACCCAGTACTTC.

DNA of the CDR3: TGTGCCATCGGAGGGATGTTGTACCAAGAGACCCAGTACTTC. It encodes CAIGGMLYQETQYF. This rearrangement joins TRBV3-1 to TRBJ2-5; possibly TRBD2 for D (6 bases). The CDR3 extends over 14 amino acids. Germline V lookup: CDR1 LGHDT, CDR2 YNNKEL (reference sequence). Trimming cost V 10 bases and J 0 bases, with 15 bases left between them.

The gene calls are TRBV11-2 and TRBJ1-5; D might be TRBD1 (5 bases). The CDR3 length is 15 residues. The germline V gene encodes CDR1 SGHAT and CDR2 FQNNGV. V was trimmed by 1 base and J by 6 bases, leaving 13 bases between them. CDR3 bases: TGTGCCAGCAGCTTAGGTGGTCAGGGAAGTCAGCCCCAGCATTTT. Translated: CASSLGGQGSQPQHF.